This record looks at one T cell receptor beta chain sequence and its context. This entry belongs to a study of blood T cell repertoires in COVID-19. Study members were between roughly 18 and 100 years old and lived in about two dozen US regions. Membership in each cohort depended on participant-reported clinical history. This table comes from immunoSEQ multiplex PCR, and its TCRdb copy is limited to in-frame clones, with some not included. The table records about 270,000 clones, about 88% of them present only once. V lost 1 base and J lost 0, with 6 bases in between. This CDR3 is built from 15 residues. Germline CDR1 LNHNV, CDR2 YYDKDF (reference sequence).

Specimen: PBMCs or T cells enriched from blood (not recorded which). The chain uses TRBV15 and TRBJ2-2; tentatively, D is TRBD1 (5 bases). This TCR derives from a woman aged 45-65 years who had recovered from COVID-19. The CDR3 DNA sequence: TGTGCCACCAGCAGAGGGGGCGCGAACACCGGGGAGCTGTTTTTT. Amino acids: CATSRGGANTGELFF.